The clone carrying this T cell receptor (beta chain) was counted once. Its matching antigen is unknown. The data belong to a study of T cell responses to AZD1222 COVID-19 vaccine. Study context: Second-dose groups at about 4 or about 12 weeks were pooled.

TCRdb's table, derived via immunoSEQ multiplex PCR, lists solely in-frame clones and lacks some. This table has around 99,000 clones, about 90% appearing once. Study-level findings and limits: Distributed over spike, vaccine-associated CD4 TCRs predominated at 160-218 and 743-854. Spike-specific TCR breadth and depth grew following two AZD1222 doses. The donor group comprised mostly white British people and more females; the analysis possibly underestimated clonal diversity.

Trimming removed 2 bases at V and 6 bases at J, with 8 bases between. CDR1 and CDR2 (germline): MNHNS, SASEGT. This CDR3 is built from 12 residues. Sequenced here: peripheral blood, sampled on day 0 of AZD1222 vaccination. The chain combines TRBV6-1 with TRBJ2-7; D is undetermined. The receptor was derived from an adult in good health. CDR3 bases: TGTGCCAGCAGTGAAACCGGCGGCGAGCAGTACTTC. This codes for CASSETGGEQYF.